This TCR beta chain was found in a study of T-cell reconstitution after alpha-beta-depleted transplantation in children. A library of TCRbeta sequences, prepared with unique molecular identifiers, was generated. TCRdb recomputed calls from the PCR reads with MiXCR, one row per CDR3 protein. The sample includes about 900,000 distinct CDR3 sequences, about 31% of them seen just once. This clonotype was recorded once. This CDR3 contains 16 residues. The germline gives CDR1 SGHTA, CDR2 FQGNSA. V shed 5 bases and J 7 bases; nucleotides not matched to a gene: 8. V is TRBV7-2 and J is TRBJ2-1, with 13 positions matching TRBD2. The origin of this receptor is a boy under three years old who had a stem cell transplant for SCID, so the T cells may come from the graft donor. The material sequenced was PBMCs, mostly from graft donor cells, taken 360 days after TCRalphabeta/CD19-depleted stem cell transplant. CDR3 residues: CASSRRTSGGWNEQFF. CDR3 DNA: TGTGCCAGCAGCCGCCGGACTAGCGGGGGCTGGAATGAGCAGTTCTTC.